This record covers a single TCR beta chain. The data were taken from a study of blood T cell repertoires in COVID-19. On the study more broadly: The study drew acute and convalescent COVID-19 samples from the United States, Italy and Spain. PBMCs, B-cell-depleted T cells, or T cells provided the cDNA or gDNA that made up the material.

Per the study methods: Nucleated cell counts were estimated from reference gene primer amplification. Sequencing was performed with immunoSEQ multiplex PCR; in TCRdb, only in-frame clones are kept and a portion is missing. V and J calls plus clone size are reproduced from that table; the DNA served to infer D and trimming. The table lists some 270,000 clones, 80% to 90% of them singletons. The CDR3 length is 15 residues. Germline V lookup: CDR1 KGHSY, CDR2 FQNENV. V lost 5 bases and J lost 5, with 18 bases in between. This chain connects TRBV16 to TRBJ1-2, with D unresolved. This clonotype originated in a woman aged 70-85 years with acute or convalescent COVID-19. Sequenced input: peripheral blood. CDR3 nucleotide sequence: TGTGCCAGCAGCACAAGGGAGGCCAGGCGATATGGCTACACCTTC. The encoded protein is CASSTREARRYGYTF.